The source of this T cell receptor (beta chain) is a study of blood T cell repertoires in COVID-19 (dated by TCRdb to the early 2020s). Background on the whole study: Samples covering the acute and convalescent phases of COVID-19 were provided by collaborators in the United States, Italy and Spain. The repertoires were released in a freely available public database intended as a resource for research on the immune response to SARS-CoV-2. Subjects who had been exposed to COVID-19, were actively infected with it, or had recovered from it provided the deeply sampled blood TCRbeta repertoires that made up the dataset. The prospective study material was composed of cDNA or gDNA derived from T cells, B-cell-depleted T cells, or PBMCs. Nearly every sample came with metadata listing a de-identified subject ID, COVID-19 status, age in years and sex. Where available, HLA class I and class II types were obtained from metadata supplied by the sample provider rather than from assay-based typing. Samples came from the ongoing ImmuneRACE study (first 160 participants) plus 1,254 subjects from 6 global collaborators.

The table lists this clone with a few counts. Its antigen is currently not known. Base qualities are not recorded, but no much larger clone differs from it by a single base. Each collaborating institution followed its own protocols to collect whole blood in K2EDTA tubes. For TCRbeta analysis, collaborator samples were shipped as frozen whole blood, as isolated PBMCs, or as DNA extracted from either sample type. Paper-wide results and their limitations: The quantity of clinical and demographic metadata differed by source and by participant and was supplied without curation.

The immunoSEQ Assay, a bias-controlled multiplex PCR, was used to amplify TCRbeta CDR3 regions from genomic DNA. Processing in the source paper ran as follows. Within the assay, amplification of reference gene primers was used to estimate how many nucleated cells each sample contained. To quantify the absolute abundance of each unique TCRbeta CDR3 rearrangement, sequence reads were collapsed and filtered. For each sample, productive Simpson clonality was calculated as the square root of Simpson's diversity index across productive rearrangements. Imported from immuneACCESS, the table was reduced by TCRdb to in-frame sequences with V and J called. These copies leave out some clones; in studies compared against another copy, an unresolved V gene accounts for under half, and the cause of the remainder is not known. Clone size and V and J calls were adopted from that table, with D and trimming inferred from the DNA. For this sample there are about 100,000 clones; approximately 90% appear just once. The ten biggest clones cover about 1.9% of the sample.

Including cysteine and phenylalanine, the CDR3 has 16 amino acids. The kept DNA is CDR3 alone, 48 bases in frame from the first base. The germline V gene (reference sequence) supplies CDR1 PRHDT and CDR2 FYEKMQ. Compared with germline, V lacks 3 bases and J lacks 5 bases; bases without a gene match: 10. Rearrangement joined TRBV13 to TRBJ2-1; TRBD1 fits 7 bases in the junction. Material: peripheral blood. The TCR was taken from a man aged 50-59 years with active COVID-19. The sequenced DNA is TGTGCCAGCAGCTTCGGTCGACAGGGCCTTAACAATGAGCAGTTCTTC. It is translated as CASSFGRQGLNNEQFF.